This T cell receptor beta chain was identified in a study of response to subunit inactivated influenza vaccine. General study points: After each seasonal influenza vaccination, few new T cells are recruited, the authors suggested.

Details on this clonotype: Antigen unknown.

Via MiXCR, TCRdb re-called the RT-PCR reads, giving one row per CDR3 protein. The table lists a few hundred thousand distinct CDR3 sequences, roughly a fifth of them singletons. There are 18 residues in the CDR3. V gave up 5 bases and J gave up 0 bases, with 20 bases separating them. The V gene's germline CDR1 is SGHVS and CDR2 FQNEAQ. The receptor's source is a man aged 50 to 75 who received an inactivated influenza vaccine. This sequence joins TRBV7-8 and TRBJ2-4, with a tentative D call TRBD2 (6 bases). Source: PBMCs from blood, taken less than 22 months after vaccination. CDR3 sequence: CASSTGTPSGLAKNIQYF. DNA for the CDR3: TGTGCCAGCAGCACCGGGACCCCGTCGGGACTAGCCAAAAACATTCAGTACTTC.